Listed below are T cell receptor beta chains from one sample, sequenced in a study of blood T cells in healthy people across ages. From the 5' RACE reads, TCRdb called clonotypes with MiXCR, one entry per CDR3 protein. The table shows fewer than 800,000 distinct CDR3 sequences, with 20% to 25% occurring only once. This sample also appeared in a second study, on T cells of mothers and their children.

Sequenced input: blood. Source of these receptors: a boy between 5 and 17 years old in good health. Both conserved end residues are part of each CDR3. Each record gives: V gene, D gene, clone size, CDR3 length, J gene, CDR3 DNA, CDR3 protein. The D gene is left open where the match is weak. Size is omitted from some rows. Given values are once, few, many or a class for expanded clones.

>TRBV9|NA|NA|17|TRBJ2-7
TGTGCCAGCAACCCCCACGGACGGGACACTTTCTCCTACGAGCAGTACTTC
CASNPHGRDTFSYEQYF
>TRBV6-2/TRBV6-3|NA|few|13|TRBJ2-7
TGTGCCAGTGTTGGGCGCAGCTCCTACGAGCAGTACTTC
CASVGRSSYEQYF
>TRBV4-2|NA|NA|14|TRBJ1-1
TGTGCCAGCAGCCCCGCCCGATTTAACGGTGAAGCTTTCTTT
CASSPARFNGEAFF
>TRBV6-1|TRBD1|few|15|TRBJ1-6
TGTGCCAGCAGTGCCAGGACAGGGCTTAATTCACCCCTCCACTTT
CASSARTGLNSPLHF
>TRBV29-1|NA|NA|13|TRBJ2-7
TGCAGCGTTCTCGGGCAGGGATACAGCGAGCAGTACTTC
CSVLGQGYSEQYF
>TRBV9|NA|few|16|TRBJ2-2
TGTGCCAGCAGCGTAGAGGGACCTGGGAACACCGGGGAGCTGTTTTTT
CASSVEGPGNTGELFF
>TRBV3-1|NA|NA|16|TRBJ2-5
TGTGCCAGCAGCCGGAGAGCGGAAACTCAAAGGGAGACCCAGTACTTC
CASSRRAETQRETQYF
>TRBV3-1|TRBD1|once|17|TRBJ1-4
TGTGCCAGCAGCCAAGGGTCCCCCGGGACAGGCTTTGAAAAACTGTTTTTT
CASSQGSPGTGFEKLFF
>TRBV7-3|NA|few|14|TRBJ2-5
TGTGCCAGCAGCCCCTCCCTAGGATCTGAGACCCAGTACTTC
CASSPSLGSETQYF
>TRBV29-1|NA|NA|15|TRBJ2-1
TGCAGCGTCACGAGCCCCGGGCTTGGATTCAATGAGCAGTTCTTC
CSVTSPGLGFNEQFF
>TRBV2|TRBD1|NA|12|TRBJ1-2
TGTGCCAGCCGGGACAGGGGAGTAACGAGGACCTTC
CASRDRGVTRTF
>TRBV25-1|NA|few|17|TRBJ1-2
TGTGCCAGCAGTGAATATTTCTCGCAGGGGTTTAATGATGGCTACACCTTC
CASSEYFSQGFNDGYTF
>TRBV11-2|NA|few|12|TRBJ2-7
TGTGCCAGCGGCCAGCGAGGACTCGAGCAGTACTTC
CASGQRGLEQYF
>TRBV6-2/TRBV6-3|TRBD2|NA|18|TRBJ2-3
TGTGCCAGCAGTTACTGGACTAGCGGGAGCGCGGGGATAGATACGCAGTATTTT
CASSYWTSGSAGIDTQYF